A selection of T cell receptor beta chains follows, all from one sample in a study of technical replicates of blood from a few donors. Here immunoSEQ multiplex PCR was the method, and the copy in TCRdb shows in-frame clones only, minus some. The sample records approximately 75,000 clones, approximately 97% being singletons. The sample was T cells isolated from PBMCs. The origin of the receptors is a human donor in good health. Each CDR3 is given with its conserved first and last residue. Each record gives: V gene, D gene, CDR3 length, clone size, J gene, CDR3 DNA, CDR3 protein. A D gene is named only where the DNA matches it firmly. Some rows have no size entry. The others give once, few or many, or a class for an expanded clone.

V gene: TRBV19; D gene: .; CDR3 length: 17; clone size: .; J gene: TRBJ2-7; CDR3 DNA: TGTGCCAGTAGGTCCGGGACAGGGCGGACTAGCGACTACGAGCAGTACTTC; CDR3 protein: CASRSGTGRTSDYEQYF
V gene: TRBV7-6; D gene: .; CDR3 length: 13; clone size: .; J gene: TRBJ2-7; CDR3 DNA: TGTGCCAGCAGTTTCAGGGTCTCCTACGAGCAGTACTTC; CDR3 protein: CASSFRVSYEQYF
V gene: TRBV10-3; D gene: .; CDR3 length: 16; clone size: .; J gene: TRBJ2-2; CDR3 DNA: TGTGCCATCAGTGAGTCGAACACAGTTAACACCGGGGAGCTGTTTTTT; CDR3 protein: CAISESNTVNTGELFF
V gene: TRBV6-5; D gene: .; CDR3 length: 13; clone size: .; J gene: TRBJ1-4; CDR3 DNA: TGTGCCAGCAGGGGGGGGTATCGGGAAAAACTGTTTTTT; CDR3 protein: CASRGGYREKLFF
V gene: TRBV30; D gene: TRBD1; CDR3 length: 12; clone size: .; J gene: TRBJ1-1; CDR3 DNA: TGTGCCTGGAGTCAGGGGGCCACTGAAGCTTTCTTT; CDR3 protein: CAWSQGATEAFF
V gene: TRBV29-1; D gene: TRBD1; CDR3 length: 12; clone size: once; J gene: TRBJ1-5; CDR3 DNA: TGCAGCGTTGGGGACAGAGGCCAGCCCCAGCATTTT; CDR3 protein: CSVGDRGQPQHF
V gene: TRBV25-1; D gene: .; CDR3 length: 15; clone size: .; J gene: TRBJ1-2; CDR3 DNA: TGTGCCAGCAGTGGAACAGACGCTCTTAACTATGGCTACACCTTC; CDR3 protein: CASSGTDALNYGYTF
V gene: TRBV6-5; D gene: .; CDR3 length: 15; clone size: .; J gene: TRBJ1-2; CDR3 DNA: TGTGCCAGCAGTTATTCGGGGAGCGACTATTATGGCTACACCTTC; CDR3 protein: CASSYSGSDYYGYTF
V gene: TRBV4-1; D gene: TRBD1; CDR3 length: 16; clone size: once; J gene: TRBJ1-1; CDR3 DNA: TGCGCCAGCAGCCGACCCGACAGGGACGTGAACACTGAAGCTTTCTTT; CDR3 protein: CASSRPDRDVNTEAFF
V gene: TRBV28; D gene: TRBD2; CDR3 length: 15; clone size: once; J gene: TRBJ2-7; CDR3 DNA: TGTGCCAGCAGTTTAACTAGCGGGAGGCCTTACGAGCAGTACTTC; CDR3 protein: CASSLTSGRPYEQYF
V gene: TRBV5-1; D gene: .; CDR3 length: 14; clone size: .; J gene: TRBJ2-7; CDR3 DNA: TGCGCCAGCAGCCTCAATTTGGGAGGCCACGAGCAGTACTTC; CDR3 protein: CASSLNLGGHEQYF
V gene: TRBV6-5; D gene: .; CDR3 length: 14; clone size: .; J gene: TRBJ1-1; CDR3 DNA: TGTGCCAGCAGTTACTCGAGGGGGGGCACTGAAGCTTTCTTT; CDR3 protein: CASSYSRGGTEAFF
V gene: TRBV6-5; D gene: .; CDR3 length: 12; clone size: once; J gene: TRBJ2-7; CDR3 DNA: TGTGCCAGCAGTCAGGGGAGCTACGAGCAGTACTTC; CDR3 protein: CASSQGSYEQYF
V gene: TRBV9; D gene: TRBD1; CDR3 length: 13; clone size: .; J gene: TRBJ2-1; CDR3 DNA: TGTGCCAGCAGCTCGGGACAGGGCCGTGAGCAGTTCTTC; CDR3 protein: CASSSGQGREQFF
V gene: TRBV7-9; D gene: .; CDR3 length: 12; clone size: .; J gene: TRBJ1-4; CDR3 DNA: TGTGCCAGCAGCTTAGACTTTGAAAAACTGTTTTTT; CDR3 protein: CASSLDFEKLFF
V gene: TRBV28; D gene: .; CDR3 length: 14; clone size: .; J gene: TRBJ1-1; CDR3 DNA: TGTGCCAGCAGTTTAGCCCAGGGAAACACTGAAGCTTTCTTT; CDR3 protein: CASSLAQGNTEAFF
V gene: TRBV6-5; D gene: .; CDR3 length: 11; clone size: .; J gene: TRBJ1-1; CDR3 DNA: TGTGCCAGCAGAGGGGGACCTGAAGCTTTCTTT; CDR3 protein: CASRGGPEAFF
V gene: TRBV19; D gene: .; CDR3 length: 15; clone size: .; J gene: TRBJ2-7; CDR3 DNA: TGTGCCAGTAGTATACAGGGTGAAGCTCCCTACGAGCAGTACTTC; CDR3 protein: CASSIQGEAPYEQYF
V gene: TRBV9; D gene: TRBD1; CDR3 length: 15; clone size: .; J gene: TRBJ2-7; CDR3 DNA: TGTGCCAGCAGCGTAGCCGGGACAGGTTACTACGAGCAGTACTTC; CDR3 protein: CASSVAGTGYYEQYF
V gene: TRBV7-3; D gene: .; CDR3 length: 13; clone size: once; J gene: TRBJ1-5; CDR3 DNA: TGTGCCAGCAGCTCAGGGGTCCATCAGCCCCAGCATTTT; CDR3 protein: CASSSGVHQPQHF
V gene: TRBV6-1; D gene: TRBD2; CDR3 length: 13; clone size: .; J gene: TRBJ2-7; CDR3 DNA: TGTGCCAGCAGGAGCTCCGGCGGGAGGGAGCAGTACTTC; CDR3 protein: CASRSSGGREQYF
V gene: TRBV9; D gene: .; CDR3 length: 15; clone size: .; J gene: TRBJ2-1; CDR3 DNA: TGTGCCAGCAGCGTAGCCCTAGCGTCCTACAATGAGCAGTTCTTC; CDR3 protein: CASSVALASYNEQFF
V gene: TRBV4-2; D gene: TRBD1; CDR3 length: 16; clone size: .; J gene: TRBJ2-3; CDR3 DNA: TGTGCCAGCAGCTCTCAGGGGACAGGGAGCCCAGATACGCAGTATTTT; CDR3 protein: CASSSQGTGSPDTQYF
V gene: TRBV21-1; D gene: .; CDR3 length: 17; clone size: .; J gene: TRBJ1-5; CDR3 DNA: TGTGCCAGCAGCACGACAGGGTGGGTAAACAGCAATCAGCCCCAGCATTTT; CDR3 protein: CASSTTGWVNSNQPQHF
V gene: TRBV6-5; D gene: .; CDR3 length: 14; clone size: .; J gene: TRBJ1-5; CDR3 DNA: TGTGCCAGCAGCAACAGCTTTAGCAATCAGCCCCAGCATTTT; CDR3 protein: CASSNSFSNQPQHF
V gene: TRBV18; D gene: TRBD2; CDR3 length: 15; clone size: .; J gene: TRBJ2-3; CDR3 DNA: TGTGCCAGCTCACCGGTAGGGACTACCACAGATACGCAGTATTTT; CDR3 protein: CASSPVGTTTDTQYF
V gene: TRBV4-3; D gene: TRBD2; CDR3 length: 18; clone size: .; J gene: TRBJ2-2; CDR3 DNA: TGCGCCAGCAGCCAGATAAGGGGCGGGAGGCCCAACACCGGGGAGCTGTTTTTT; CDR3 protein: CASSQIRGGRPNTGELFF
V gene: TRBV2; D gene: .; CDR3 length: 13; clone size: .; J gene: TRBJ1-1; CDR3 DNA: TGTGCCAGCAGTGAGAAGGAGTACACTGAAGCTTTCTTT; CDR3 protein: CASSEKEYTEAFF
V gene: TRBV7-9; D gene: .; CDR3 length: 13; clone size: .; J gene: TRBJ2-7; CDR3 DNA: TGTGCCAGCAGCTTAGGTAACTCCTACGAGCAGTACTTC; CDR3 protein: CASSLGNSYEQYF
V gene: TRBV5-6; D gene: TRBD1; CDR3 length: 17; clone size: .; J gene: TRBJ1-2; CDR3 DNA: TGTGCCAGCAGCAAACCTGTGGCCCGGGACAGAGACTATGGCTACACCTTC; CDR3 protein: CASSKPVARDRDYGYTF
V gene: TRBV28; D gene: .; CDR3 length: 14; clone size: .; J gene: TRBJ1-5; CDR3 DNA: TGTGCCAGCAGTTTATTCCAGTTTCAGCAGCCCCAGCATTTT; CDR3 protein: CASSLFQFQQPQHF
V gene: TRBV6-5; D gene: .; CDR3 length: 14; clone size: .; J gene: TRBJ2-5; CDR3 DNA: TGTGCCAGCAGTGGAGACAGTGTCTGGGAGACCCAGTACTTC; CDR3 protein: CASSGDSVWETQYF
V gene: TRBV15; D gene: TRBD2; CDR3 length: 15; clone size: .; J gene: TRBJ2-5; CDR3 DNA: TGTGCCACCAGCAACCGGGGGGGGGCCCAAGAGACCCAGTACTTC; CDR3 protein: CATSNRGGAQETQYF
V gene: TRBV7-6; D gene: TRBD1; CDR3 length: 13; clone size: .; J gene: TRBJ2-5; CDR3 DNA: TGTGCCAGCAGCTTAAGGACAGGAGAGACCCAGTACTTC; CDR3 protein: CASSLRTGETQYF
V gene: TRBV11-3; D gene: .; CDR3 length: 12; clone size: .; J gene: TRBJ2-5; CDR3 DNA: TGTGCCAGCAGCCCGGACAGAGAGACCCAGTACTTC; CDR3 protein: CASSPDRETQYF
V gene: TRBV27; D gene: .; CDR3 length: 16; clone size: .; J gene: TRBJ2-7; CDR3 DNA: TGTGCCAGCAGTCCTTCTCCCGGGACACCGTCCTACGAGCAGTACTTC; CDR3 protein: CASSPSPGTPSYEQYF
V gene: TRBV9; D gene: .; CDR3 length: 17; clone size: once; J gene: TRBJ2-3; CDR3 DNA: TGTGCCAGCAGCCCCTTCGGTGGGGGGGCGCCCACAGATACGCAGTATTTT; CDR3 protein: CASSPFGGGAPTDTQYF
V gene: TRBV2; D gene: TRBD2; CDR3 length: 15; clone size: .; J gene: TRBJ2-5; CDR3 DNA: TGTGCCAGCAGTGTAGGACTAGCGGGAGATGAGACCCAGTACTTC; CDR3 protein: CASSVGLAGDETQYF
V gene: TRBV30; D gene: TRBD2; CDR3 length: 13; clone size: .; J gene: TRBJ2-1; CDR3 DNA: TGTGCCTGGAGGACAGCGGGAGGGCCTCGGGAGTTCTTC; CDR3 protein: CAWRTAGGPREFF
V gene: TRBV7-9; D gene: .; CDR3 length: 17; clone size: .; J gene: TRBJ2-2; CDR3 DNA: TGTGCCAGCAGCTTATTTCCCCGGGACTCTATCACCGGGGAGCTGTTTTTT; CDR3 protein: CASSLFPRDSITGELFF
V gene: TRBV6-1; D gene: TRBD2; CDR3 length: 18; clone size: .; J gene: TRBJ2-7; CDR3 DNA: TGTGCCAGCAGTGAAGGGTTGCTACTAGCGGGGGTCTCCTACGAGCAGTACTTC; CDR3 protein: CASSEGLLLAGVSYEQYF
V gene: TRBV6-6; D gene: TRBD2; CDR3 length: 16; clone size: .; J gene: TRBJ2-3; CDR3 DNA: TGTGCCAGCAGTCCCCTAGCGGGAAGCGCAGGAGATACGCAGTATTTT; CDR3 protein: CASSPLAGSAGDTQYF
V gene: TRBV19; D gene: .; CDR3 length: 12; clone size: .; J gene: TRBJ2-3; CDR3 DNA: TGTGCCAGTAGCGTTAGCACAGATACGCAGTATTTT; CDR3 protein: CASSVSTDTQYF
V gene: TRBV6-1; D gene: TRBD1; CDR3 length: 18; clone size: once; J gene: TRBJ2-1; CDR3 DNA: TGTGCCAGCAGTGAATGGGGACAGGGAAGGGTTTCAGGGAATGAGCAGTTCTTC; CDR3 protein: CASSEWGQGRVSGNEQFF